This passage covers 22 T cell receptor beta chains from one sample sequenced in a study of molecular identifiers for immune sequencing clone quantification. TCRdb independently ran MiXCR on the PCR reads; one entry per CDR3 protein. Of some 91,000 distinct CDR3 sequences detected, less than 25% appear once; the ten largest clones hold about 0.99%. The sequenced sample was naive CD8+ T cells from blood, with Jurkat cell RNA spiked in. The subset denotes: FACS-sorted CD8+CD4-CCR7+CD45RA+ naive T cells. Receptors originate from a human donor in good health. Some libraries in this study had Jurkat cell RNA spiked in.

This clonotype was detected a few times. The rearrangement uses TRBV7-9 and TRBJ2-7; weak D call: TRBD1 (6 bases). CDR1 is SEHNR and CDR2 is FQNEAQ in the germline V gene (reference sequence). V gave up 1 base and J gave up 6 bases, with 10 bases separating them. The CDR3 is 13 residues long. The CDR3 sequence: CASSLEQGIEQYF. For the CDR3, the DNA is TGTGCCAGCAGCTTAGAACAGGGTATCGAGCAGTACTTC.

The V call is TRBV9, the J call TRBJ2-5; D perhaps matches TRBD1 (5 bases). V was shortened by 0 bases and J by 0 bases, with 6 bases between the two germline ends. Per the germline V gene, CDR1 is SGDLS and CDR2 is YYNGEE. CDR3 size: 14 residues. CDR3 protein: CASSVEGDQETQYF. CDR3 in DNA: TGTGCCAGCAGCGTAGAAGGGGACCAAGAGACCCAGTACTTC.

Regarding this clonotype: An end of the junction does not agree with germline; a read error may underlie this. The rearrangement links TRBV12-3 or TRBV12-4 to TRBJ1-1; D is ambiguous. The CDR3 spans 13 residues. This CDR3 is CASSSYGRPDAFF. The DNA of the CDR3 is TGTGCCAGCAGTTCTTACGGTAGGCCTGACGCTTTCTTT.

Ten or more counts support this clonotype. This sequence joins TRBV7-9 and TRBJ2-7; TRBD1 agrees at 7 bases. Germline CDR1 and CDR2: SEHNR and FQNEAQ (reference sequence). Trimming took 2 bases from V and 3 from J; bases not matched to a gene: 16. The CDR3 is made up of 18 amino acids. The CDR3 DNA reads TGTGCCAGCAGCTTATTTGGGGGCCCCGGGACAGCAAGCTACGAGCAGTACTTC. Translating gives CASSLFGGPGTASYEQYF. Full variable domain (missing parts from reference TRBV7-9 and TRBJ2-7): DTGVSQNPRHKITKRGQNVTFRCDPISEHNRLYWYRQTLGQGPEFLTYFQNEAQLEKSRLLSDRFSAERPKGSFSTLEIQRTEQGDSAMYLCASSLFGGPGTASYEQYFGPGTRLTVT.

The V and J genes are TRBV2 and TRBJ2-2; 12 positions agree with TRBD1. The V and J ends lost 4 bases and 4 bases, in that order; junction bases with no gene match: 4. The CDR3 has 16 residues. The germline CDR1 and CDR2 sequences are SNHLY and FYNNEI. CDR3 sequence (DNA): TGTGCCAGCAGTGGGGACAGGGGGCGCATCACCGGGGAGCTGTTTTTT. It encodes CASSGDRGRITGELFF.

The genes are TRBV7-9 and TRBJ2-5, with a possible D match to TRBD2 (5 bases). This CDR3 contains 14 residues. V lost 4 bases and J lost 4, with 13 bases in between. CDR1 is SEHNR and CDR2 is FQNEAQ in the germline V gene (reference sequence). The CDR3, as DNA: TGTGCCAGCAGCTCAACTAGAGTAGGAGAGACCCAGTACTTC. It yields the protein CASSSTRVGETQYF.

This clonotype was counted many times. CDR3 region: CASSKGTMKSPLGELFF. The DNA for the CDR3 is TGTGCCAGCAGCAAAGGGACTATGAAGTCCCCTTTGGGGGAGCTGTTTTTT. This rearrangement joins TRBV7-2 to TRBJ2-2; 7 positions agree with TRBD2. Per germline, CDR1 SGHTA and CDR2 FQGNSA. This CDR3 has 17 residues. V gave up 5 bases and J gave up 8 bases; unmatched junction bases: 17.

This clonotype showed up many times. The chain links TRBV7-9 to TRBJ2-2, with TRBD2 matching 9 bases. In germline, CDR1 is SEHNR, CDR2 FQNEAQ (reference sequence). The V segment lost 4 bases and the J segment 7 bases; nucleotides outside the gene matches: 13. The CDR3 length is 17 residues. CDR3 sequence reads: CASSSPGASGIGGELFF. The CDR3 nucleotides read TGTGCCAGCAGCTCTCCTGGGGCTAGCGGGATTGGCGGGGAGCTGTTTTTT.

A note on this clonotype: A much bigger clone sits one base away, suggesting this may be a read error. The chain links TRBV4-1 to TRBJ2-7; D unresolved. The germline CDR1 and CDR2 sequences are MGHRA and YSYEKL. The CDR3 extends over 15 amino acids. The CDR3 here is CASSQSVRNSYEQCF. CDR3 DNA sequence: TGCGCCAGCAGCCAGTCAGTGCGCAACTCCTACGAGCAGTGCTTC.

For this clonotype: Since a much larger clone is just one base distant, this may be a read error. The rearrangement links TRBV5-6 to TRBJ1-2; 8 nucleotides match TRBD1. CDR1 is SGHDT, CDR2 YYEEEE, per germline. The CDR3 is 14 amino acids. The V gene end was trimmed by 5 bases and the J gene end by 3 bases; junction bases not matched to a gene: 6. The CDR3 spells CASSRTGRDYGYTF. The CDR3, as DNA: TGTGCCAGCAGTCGGACAGGGCGCGACTATGGCTACACCTTC.

This clonotype was detected only a few times. J is TRBJ1-1 and V is TRBV9; unclear D gene. Trimming removed 3 bases from V and 1 base from J, with 7 bases in between. The CDR3 contains 13 residues. Per germline, CDR1 SGDLS and CDR2 YYNGEE. The CDR3 DNA reads as TGTGCCAGCAGCGCAACAGCGAACACTGAAGCTTTCTTT. Amino acids: CASSATANTEAFF.

This clonotype was counted at least ten times. The rearrangement joins TRBV4-1 to TRBJ2-7; D might be TRBD1 (5 bases). Trimming left V 1 base short and J 2 bases short, with 12 bases between. Germline CDR1 reads MGHRA; CDR2 reads YSYEKL. The CDR3 runs to 15 residues. CDR3 protein: CASSQVPQGPYEQYF. In DNA form, the CDR3 reads TGCGCCAGCAGCCAAGTCCCGCAGGGCCCCTACGAGCAGTACTTC.

This rearrangement joins TRBV6-6 to TRBJ2-7; D uncertain. The V and J ends lost 7 bases and 2 bases respectively, with 18 bases between them. The V gene's germline CDR1 is MNHNY and CDR2 SVGAGI (reference sequence). This CDR3 region has 15 residues. CDR3 nucleotides: TGTGCCAGCATTTTGAGTCCAGCGTCCACCTACGAGCAGTACTTC. It is translated as CASILSPASTYEQYF.

CDR3 sequence: CASSYLAGVTATDTQYF. The CDR3 DNA reads as TGTGCCAGCAGCTACCTAGCGGGGGTAACAGCGACAGATACGCAGTATTTT. The genes are TRBV7-9 and TRBJ2-3, with TRBD2 matching over 10 bases. The CDR3 runs to 17 residues. The germline gives CDR1 SEHNR, CDR2 FQNEAQ (reference sequence). The ends lost 4 bases at V and 3 bases at J; junction bases unmatched: 10.

This clonotype was counted ten times or more. The gene calls are TRBV13 and TRBJ2-7, with D tentatively TRBD1 or TRBD2 (5 bases each). CDR3 length: 15 amino acids. Germline V gene data show CDR1 as PRHDT and CDR2 as FYEKMQ (reference sequence). Trimming took off 5 bases at V and 8 bases at J, with 22 bases between the two ends. CDR3 protein: CASSLPNEGNVKQYF. The CDR3 bases are TGTGCCAGCAGCCTCCCGAACGAGGGGAATGTGAAGCAGTACTTC.

The sample holds many counts of this clonotype. J is TRBJ2-5 and V is TRBV20-1; weak D call: TRBD2 (5 bases). CDR1 DFQATT and CDR2 SNEGSKA come from the germline V gene (reference sequence). The CDR3 has 14 amino acids. V was clipped by 3 bases and J by 2 bases, with 13 bases between them. This CDR3 reads CSARGIAPQETQYF. The CDR3, as DNA: TGCAGTGCTAGGGGGATAGCGCCTCAAGAGACCCAGTACTTC.

About this clonotype itself: A much larger clone is a single base away; this may be a read error. For the CDR3, the DNA is TGTGCCAGCAGCACAGGGGGCTATCAGCCCCAGCATTTT. Its translation: CASSTGGYQPQHF. The chain employs TRBV28 and TRBJ1-5; 9 bases line up with TRBD1. Trimming cost V 6 bases and J 5 bases; bases outside gene matches: 2. This CDR3 is built from 13 residues. CDR1 is MDHEN, CDR2 SYDVKM, per germline.

This clonotype was seen ten or more times. The V gene is TRBV14, the J gene TRBJ1-1; D unclear. With 4 bases removed from V and 5 bases from J, the gap between germline ends came to 14 bases. The germline gives CDR1 SGHDN, CDR2 FVKESK. The CDR3 runs 14 residues. CDR3 amino acids: CASSPEPASTEAFF. CDR3 nucleotides: TGTGCCAGCAGCCCAGAACCTGCAAGTACTGAAGCTTTCTTT.

A word on this clonotype: A much larger clonotype is one base distant, so this may be a read error. The chain couples TRBV5-1 to TRBJ2-5; 9 bases are a match to TRBD2. This CDR3 spans 15 amino acids. Germline V gene sequence: CDR1 SGHRS, CDR2 YFSETQ. The V segment lost 4 bases and the J segment 5 bases; nucleotides outside the gene matches: 9. CDR3 coding DNA: TGCGCCAGCAGCATACTCGGGACTAGCTGTGAGACCCAGTACTTC. It translates to CASSILGTSCETQYF.

Only a few counts were recorded for this clonotype. A read error may explain this, as a much larger clone is one base away. V is TRBV20-1 and J is TRBJ2-2, with TRBD2 matching over 8 bases. V lost 5 bases and J lost 2; bases outside the gene matches: 7. The germline V gene encodes CDR1 DFQATT and CDR2 SNEGSKA (reference sequence). The CDR3 consists of 15 residues. CDR3 protein: CSAAVSGSNTGELFF. CDR3 nucleotide sequence: TGCAGTGCTGCTGTGAGCGGGAGTAACACCGGGGAGCTGTTTTTT.

Concerning this clonotype itself: It may be a read error: a sequence one base away is much more abundant. This rearrangement joins TRBV6-4 to TRBJ1-1, with a weak D call TRBD1 (5 bases). Trimming stripped 2 bases from V and 8 bases from J, with 12 bases between. The CDR3 is made up of 13 amino acids. Germline lookup yields CDR1 MRHNA and CDR2 SNTAGT. The chain's CDR3 is CASSDQTDTEAFF. The CDR3 DNA sequence: TGTGCCAGCAGTGACCAGACAGATACCGAAGCTTTCTTT.

About this clonotype: A read error is possible here, since a much larger clone lies one base away. The rearrangement uses TRBV2 and TRBJ1-2, with a weak D call TRBD1 (6 bases). Germline lookup yields CDR1 SNHLY and CDR2 FYNNEI. Trimming cost V 6 bases and J 1 base, with 12 bases left between them. This CDR3 spans 14 amino acids. CDR3: CASSWDTRNYGYTF. In DNA form, the CDR3 reads TGTGCCAGCAGCTGGGACACACGTAACTATGGCTACACCTTC.